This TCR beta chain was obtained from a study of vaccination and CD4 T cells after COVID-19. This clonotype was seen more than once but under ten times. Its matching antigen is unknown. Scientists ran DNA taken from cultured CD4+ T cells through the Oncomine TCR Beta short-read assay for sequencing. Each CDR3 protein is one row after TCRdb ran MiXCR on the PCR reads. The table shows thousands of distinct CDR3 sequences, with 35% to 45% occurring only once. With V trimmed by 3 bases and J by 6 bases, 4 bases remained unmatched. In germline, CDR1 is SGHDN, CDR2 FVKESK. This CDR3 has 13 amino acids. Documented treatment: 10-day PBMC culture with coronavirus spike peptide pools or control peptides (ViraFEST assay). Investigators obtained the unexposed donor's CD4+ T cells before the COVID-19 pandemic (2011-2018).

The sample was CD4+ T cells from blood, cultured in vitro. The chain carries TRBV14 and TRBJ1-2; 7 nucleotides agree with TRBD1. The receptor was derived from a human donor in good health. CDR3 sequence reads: CASSQGTADGYTF. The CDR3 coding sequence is TGTGCCAGCAGCCAGGGGACAGCGGATGGCTACACCTTC.